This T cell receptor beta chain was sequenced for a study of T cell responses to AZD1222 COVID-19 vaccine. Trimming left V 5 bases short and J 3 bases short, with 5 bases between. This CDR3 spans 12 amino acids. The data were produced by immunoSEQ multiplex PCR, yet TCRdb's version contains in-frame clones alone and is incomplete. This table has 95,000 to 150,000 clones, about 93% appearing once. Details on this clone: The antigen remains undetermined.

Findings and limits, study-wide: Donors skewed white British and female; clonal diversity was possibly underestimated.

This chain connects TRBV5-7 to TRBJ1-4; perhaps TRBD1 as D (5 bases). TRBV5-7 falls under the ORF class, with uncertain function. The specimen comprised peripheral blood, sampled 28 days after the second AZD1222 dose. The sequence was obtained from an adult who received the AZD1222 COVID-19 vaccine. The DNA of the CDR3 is TGTGCCAGCAGAGGGGCTAATGAAAAACTGTTTTTT. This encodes CASRGANEKLFF.